The 13 T cell receptor beta chains below were found in one sample sequenced in a study of blood T cell repertoires in COVID-19 (TCRdb year 2020). Libraries were made using the immunoSEQ multiplex PCR assay. Not all clones reach the TCRdb copy of this immuneACCESS table, which keeps in-frame sequences only. Checked studies attribute under half of the gap to unresolved V genes and leave the rest unexplained. The sample includes 120,000 to 150,000 clones, with around nine tenths observed a single time. More than 1.5% of the sample belongs to the ten largest clones. Sequenced material: peripheral blood. Receptors were obtained from a woman aged 60-70 years with acute or convalescent COVID-19.

CDR3 in amino acids: CASSIESGRGTTEAFF. The DNA of the CDR3 is TGTGCCAGTAGTATAGAATCAGGCAGGGGGACGACTGAAGCTTTCTTT. V gene TRBV19 combines with J gene TRBJ1-1, with 7 bases matching TRBD1. Germline lookup yields CDR1 LNHDA and CDR2 SQIVND (reference sequence). Trimming at V came to 0 bases and at J to 5 bases, leaving 9 bases not matched to a gene. This CDR3 is 16 amino acids long.

The chain uses TRBV19 and TRBJ2-7; 8 nucleotides align to TRBD1. V shed 3 bases and J 1 base; nucleotides not matched to a gene: 8. The CDR3 runs 16 residues. The germline gives CDR1 LNHDA, CDR2 SQIVND (reference sequence). This CDR3 reads CASSIRPGTGSYEQYF. CDR3 DNA sequence: TGTGCCAGTAGTATTCGCCCAGGGACAGGATCCTACGAGCAGTACTTC.

The gene calls are TRBV19 and TRBJ1-4; 9 bases map to TRBD1. The germline V gene encodes CDR1 LNHDA and CDR2 SQIVND (reference sequence). The CDR3 contains 15 residues. V was pared by 3 bases and J by 8 bases, with 7 bases of the junction left unmatched. The CDR3 here is CASSILRTGDEKLFF. CDR3 nucleotide sequence: TGTGCCAGTAGTATCCTAAGGACAGGGGACGAAAAACTGTTTTTT.

This chain joins TRBV21-1 and TRBJ2-3; no check of the table's D call, TRBD2, against the DNA was made. TRBV21-1 is described as a pseudogene. This CDR3 region has 18 residues. The CDR3 region has the DNA TGTGCCAGCAGCAAAGAAGCCGACTTGGCGGGGGGGCGGAATACGCAGTATTTT. This sequence encodes CASSKEADLAGGRNTQYF.

This clone was detected only once. The chain carries TRBV19 and TRBJ2-6; a possible D gene is TRBD1 (5 bases). Germline CDR1 reads LNHDA; CDR2 reads SQIVND (reference sequence). The CDR3 contains 17 residues. With 5 bases removed from V and 2 bases from J, the gap between germline ends came to 16 bases. The CDR3 is CASSEDIVVPGANVLTF. The CDR3 DNA reads TGTGCCAGTAGTGAGGACATCGTGGTGCCTGGGGCCAACGTCCTGACTTTC.

The chain is built from TRBV24-1 and TRBJ1-1, with D unclear. This CDR3 spans 11 amino acids. V lost 9 bases, J lost 7 bases, and 11 bases lay in between. Germline V gene lookup returns CDR1 KGHDR and CDR2 SFDVKD. The CDR3 here is CATRLDNEAFF. In DNA form, the CDR3 reads TGTGCCACCCGCTTAGACAATGAAGCTTTCTTT.

This clone appeared a few times. This sequence joins TRBV12-3 or TRBV12-4 and TRBJ2-3; 11 nucleotides line up with TRBD1. CDR3 length: 13 residues. V lost 5 bases, J lost 12 bases, and 7 bases stayed unmatched. CDR3 nucleotide sequence: TGTGCCAGCAGTCCCCCCGGACAGGGGGCTCAGTATTTT. It is translated as CASSPPGQGAQYF.

The rearrangement links TRBV7-2 to TRBJ2-1; the match to TRBD2 covers 10 bases. This CDR3 is built from 15 residues. Germline V gene sequence: CDR1 SGHTA, CDR2 FQGNSA. The V segment lost 7 bases and the J segment 6 bases; nucleotides outside the gene matches: 9. The CDR3 DNA reads TGTGCCAGCAACCCCGCGCTAGCGGGGGCCAATGAGCAGTTCTTC. Protein: CASNPALAGANEQFF.

The chain uses TRBV7-2 and TRBJ1-4, with TRBD1 as a possible D gene (5 bases). V was cut by 5 bases and J by 6 bases, with 13 bases left in between. Germline V gives CDR1 SGHTA, CDR2 FQGNSA. The CDR3 is 14 amino acids. This CDR3 reads CASSRDFPDEKLFF. For the CDR3, the DNA is TGTGCCAGCAGCCGGGACTTCCCGGATGAAAAACTGTTTTTT.

The genes are TRBV5-1 and TRBJ2-6, with 9 bases fitting TRBD1. J lost 4 bases, V lost 5 bases, and 10 bases had no gene match. Germline CDR1 reads SGHRS; CDR2 reads YFSETQ. The CDR3 loop spans 17 amino acids. CDR3: CASRSGTGLTGANVLTF. The CDR3 nucleotides read TGCGCCAGCAGATCCGGGACAGGGCTCACCGGGGCCAACGTCCTGACTTTC.

The rearrangement joins TRBV7-2 to TRBJ2-3, with 9 bases lining up with TRBD2. Germline-derived CDR1 and CDR2 are SGHTA and FQGNSA. V shed 1 base and J 6 bases; nucleotides not matched to a gene: 8. This CDR3 is built from 16 residues. The CDR3 region is CASSLGGGGAMDTQYF. The CDR3 DNA follows: TGTGCCAGCAGCTTAGGGGGCGGGGGGGCAATGGATACGCAGTATTTT.

J is TRBJ1-2 and V is TRBV7-9, with D hard to call. CDR3 size: 16 residues. The germline gives CDR1 SEHNR, CDR2 FQNEAQ (reference sequence). Trimming took 5 bases from V and 3 from J, leaving 19 bases between them. Written as DNA, the CDR3 is TGTGCCAGCAGCATTTCTACCTCTTTCCTCGACTATGGCTACACCTTC. Its translation is CASSISTSFLDYGYTF.

This clone was seen a single time. The chain combines TRBV4-3 with TRBJ2-3; 13 positions match TRBD2. Germline CDR1 and CDR2: LGHNA and YSLEER. The V segment lost 1 base and the J segment 2 bases; nucleotides outside the gene matches: 3. The CDR3 loop spans 17 amino acids. The CDR3 sequence is CASSQGTSGGLTDTQYF. In nucleotides, the CDR3 is TGCGCCAGCAGCCAAGGGACTAGCGGGGGTCTCACAGATACGCAGTATTTT.